A selection of T cell receptor beta chains follows, all from one sample in a study of cytomegalovirus exposure and HLA in healthy donors. Repertoires were generated with immunoSEQ multiplex PCR, while TCRdb's copy carries only in-frame clones and drops some. The data contain 150,000 to 200,000 clones, about 84% of them singletons. The sequenced sample consisted of PBMCs. The receptor set was obtained from a woman under 40 in good health and CMV-seropositive. CDR3s include the opening cysteine and the closing phenylalanine or tryptophan. Fields, in order: J gene, CDR3 length, clone size, V gene, D gene, CDR3 DNA, CDR3 protein. A D gene is named only where the DNA matches it firmly. The size of a clone is reported for some rows only, either as once, few or many, or as a class for expanded clones.

>TRBJ2-3|15|.|TRBV7-9|TRBD1
TGTGCCAGCAGCTTAAGCAGGGGGCAGAAAGATACGCAGTATTTT
CASSLSRGQKDTQYF
>TRBJ2-5|11|.|TRBV20-1|.
TGCAGTGCTTCTAGCTTGGAGACCCAGTACTTC
CSASSLETQYF
>TRBJ1-5|14|once|TRBV7-9|TRBD1
TGTGCCAGCAGCTCCAGGGGGCGCGATCAGCCCCAGCATTTT
CASSSRGRDQPQHF
>TRBJ2-3|17|few|TRBV13|TRBD2
TGTGCCAGCAGGGGACTAGCGGGACGAGCTAGCACAGATACGCAGTATTTT
CASRGLAGRASTDTQYF
>TRBJ2-4|15|.|TRBV28|TRBD1
TGTGCCAGCAGTTTATACAGGGGAGCCAAAAACATTCAGTACTTC
CASSLYRGAKNIQYF
>TRBJ1-2|12|.|TRBV21-1|.
TGTGCCAGCAGCAAATTTAGCTATGGCTACACCTTC
CASSKFSYGYTF
>TRBJ2-1|16|.|TRBV5-1|TRBD2
TGCGCCAGCAGCACAGTAACTAGCGGGAGTTCACATGAGCAGTTCTTC
CASSTVTSGSSHEQFF
>TRBJ2-3|15|.|TRBV7-3|.
TGTGCCAGCAGCTTACAAGCGGTGGTGGAAGATACGCAGTATTTT
CASSLQAVVEDTQYF
>TRBJ2-7|15|.|TRBV7-8|TRBD2
TGTGCCAGCAGCGCGGCGCCGGGGGGGCGGGACGAGCAGTACTTC
CASSAAPGGRDEQYF
>TRBJ1-5|16|.|TRBV27|.
TGTGCCAGCAGTTCGGTGCCGGGATGGAGCAATCAGCCCCAGCATTTT
CASSSVPGWSNQPQHF
>TRBJ2-7|17|.|TRBV28|TRBD2
TGTGCCAGCAGTGGGGCGACTAGCGACACCATAAGGGGGGAGCAGTACTTC
CASSGATSDTIRGEQYF
>TRBJ2-7|13|.|TRBV10-3|TRBD1
TGTGCCATCAGTTTGGACAGGCCCTTTAGTATGTACTTC
CAISLDRPFSMYF
>TRBJ2-3|17|once|TRBV19|TRBD2
TGTGCCAGTAGTGCTCGGACTAGCGGGCGGCGCACAGATACGCAGTATTTT
CASSARTSGRRTDTQYF
>TRBJ2-5|15|.|TRBV18|TRBD2
TGTGCCAGCTCACCATCCCAGGGACTAGGGGAGACCCAGTACTTC
CASSPSQGLGETQYF
>TRBJ1-2|11|.|TRBV7-9|.
TGTGCCAGCAGCTTCCAGGGTGGCTACACCTTC
CASSFQGGYTF
>TRBJ2-7|14|.|TRBV15|TRBD1
TGTGCCACCAGTCTGGGACAGGCGGCGGGCGAGCAGTACTTC
CATSLGQAAGEQYF
>TRBJ2-2|16|.|TRBV5-1|.
TGCGCCAGCACCCCTAGACAGGTCGCAGAAACCGGGGAGCTGTTTTTT
CASTPRQVAETGELFF
>TRBJ1-1|14|.|TRBV2|.
TGTGCCAGCAGTGAGAGTCATCTAGGCACTGAAGCTTTCTTT
CASSESHLGTEAFF
>TRBJ2-7|12|.|TRBV6-6|.
TGTGCCAGCAGTTACTCCCCGGACACCCAGTACTTC
CASSYSPDTQYF
>TRBJ2-7|15|.|TRBV6-1|TRBD2
TGTGCCAGCAGGACGGGACTAGCGGGATTCTACGAGCAGTACTTC
CASRTGLAGFYEQYF
>TRBJ1-1|13|.|TRBV18|.
TGTGCCAGCTCACCCCAGGGGAACACTGAAGCTTTCTTT
CASSPQGNTEAFF
>TRBJ1-6|15|.|TRBV28|.
TGTGCCAGCAACGCGGGGGGGGACTATAATTCACCCCTCCACTTT
CASNAGGDYNSPLHF
>TRBJ1-1|9|.|TRBV21-1|.
TGTGCCAGCAGTGGGCAAGCTTTCTTT
CASSGQAFF
>TRBJ2-7|12|.|TRBV28|TRBD1
TGTGCCACCGGGACAGGGTCCTACGAGCAGTACTTC
CATGTGSYEQYF
>TRBJ2-1|15|.|TRBV2|TRBD2
TGTGCCAGCAGCCCCGCGCGGGGGGCCCTCGATGAGCAGTTCTTC
CASSPARGALDEQFF